Listed here are 17 T cell receptor beta chains from one sample, sequenced in a study of control samples from healthy donors and cancer patients. Using immunoSEQ multiplex PCR, the repertoire was profiled, and TCRdb retains in-frame clones only, with some absent. The sample contains about 190,000 clones, roughly nine tenths of which appear only once. What was sequenced was blood. The receptors come from a man aged 30-40 years in good health.

This sequence joins TRBV12-5 and TRBJ1-1; D uncertain. V was pared by 5 bases and J by 3 bases, with 10 bases between. Germline loops: CDR1 LGHNT, CDR2 FRNRAP. This CDR3 has 13 amino acids. This chain's CDR3 is CASGPGTDTEAFF. As DNA, the CDR3 is TGTGCTAGTGGTCCAGGTACGGACACTGAAGCTTTCTTT.

The J gene is TRBJ1-4, the V gene TRBV20-1; D is unclear. Germline loops: CDR1 DFQATT, CDR2 SNEGSKA (reference sequence). V was trimmed by 5 bases and J by 8 bases, leaving 9 bases between them. CDR3 length: 11 residues. CDR3 nucleotide sequence: TGCAGTGCTCGGAATTTGGAAAAACTGTTTTTT. Its protein product is CSARNLEKLFF.

The V and J genes are TRBV7-2 and TRBJ2-1, with TRBD1 identical over 9 bases. CDR1 SGHTA and CDR2 FQGNSA come from the germline V gene. The CDR3 is 14 residues long. V gave up 4 bases and J gave up 9 bases; unmatched junction bases: 7. This chain's CDR3 is CASSSGQGFSEQFF. Here the CDR3 DNA reads TGTGCCAGCAGCTCGGGACAGGGTTTCAGTGAGCAGTTCTTC. The variable domain in full, completed from reference TRBV7-2 and TRBJ2-1, reads GAGVSQSPSNKVTEKGKDVELRCDPISGHTALYWYRQSLGQGLEFLIYFQGNSAPDKSGLPSDRFSAERTGGSVSTLTIQRTQQEDSAVYLCASSSGQGFSEQFFGPGTRLTVL.

The chain couples TRBV5-8 to TRBJ1-2; tentatively, D is TRBD1 (5 bases). The germline CDR1 and CDR2 sequences are SGHTS and YDEGEE. This CDR3 has 11 residues. The V gene lost 0 bases and the J gene lost 12 bases, with 9 bases spanning the gap. For the CDR3, the DNA is TGTGCCAGCAGCTTGGTGCAGGGAGACACCTTC. The encoded protein is CASSLVQGDTF.

The chain combines TRBV7-9 with TRBJ1-2, with D unresolved. Germline assignment: CDR1 SEHNR and CDR2 FQNEAQ (reference sequence). Trimming cost V 2 bases and J 2 bases, with 15 bases left between them. The CDR3 runs 16 residues. This CDR3 is CASSLFGRPWNYGYTF. DNA of the CDR3: TGTGCCAGCAGCTTATTCGGCAGGCCCTGGAACTATGGCTACACCTTC.

J is TRBJ1-3 and V is TRBV5-6; TRBD1 matches 8 bases. V lost 3 bases and J lost 2; bases outside the gene matches: 7. The CDR3 spans 16 residues. In germline, CDR1 is SGHDT, CDR2 YYEEEE. The CDR3 nucleotides read TGTGCCAGCAGCTGGGGCAGGGGGCAGACTGGAAACACCATATATTTT. Translation: CASSWGRGQTGNTIYF.

The gene calls are TRBV19 and TRBJ2-3; D may match TRBD1 or TRBD2 (5 bases each). V lost 11 bases to trimming and J lost 0 bases, with 12 bases between them. This CDR3 contains 13 residues. Germline V gives CDR1 LNHDA, CDR2 SQIVND (reference sequence). In nucleotides, the CDR3 is TGTGCCGGTGGGACGGTTAGCACAGATACGCAGTATTTT. It codes for CAGGTVSTDTQYF. Drawing the rest from reference TRBV19 and TRBJ2-3, the complete variable domain is DGGITQSPKYLFRKEGQNVTLSCEQNLNHDAMYWYRQDPGQGLRLIYYSQIVNDFQKGDIAEGYSVSREKKESFPLTVTSAQKNPTAFYLCAGGTVSTDTQYFGPGTRLTVL.

The rearrangement uses TRBV19 and TRBJ2-3; TRBD2 might be the D (6 bases). CDR3 length: 17 residues. Germline CDR1 and CDR2: LNHDA and SQIVND (reference sequence). The V end was cut by 3 bases, the J end by 4 bases, with 20 bases between. The CDR3 DNA reads TGTGCCAGTAGTATGGTTGGCGGGAAGGTTGTTGCAGATACGCAGTATTTT. Amino acid sequence: CASSMVGGKVVADTQYF.

This clone was counted only a few times. The chain carries TRBV6-5 and TRBJ1-4; no definite D call. The CDR3 spans 13 residues. Germline V gives CDR1 MNHEY, CDR2 SVGAGI. Trimming removed 7 bases from V and 3 bases from J, with 9 bases in between. CDR3 protein: CASMETANEKLFF. For the CDR3, the DNA is TGTGCCAGCATGGAAACAGCTAATGAAAAACTGTTTTTT.

The gene calls are TRBV7-9 and TRBJ1-6, with no clear D. Germline V gene lookup returns CDR1 SEHNR and CDR2 FQNEAQ (reference sequence). The V end lost 5 bases, the J end lost 5 bases, and 10 bases lay between the germline ends. This CDR3 region has 14 residues. The CDR3 sequence: CASSLPFDNSPLHF. The CDR3 DNA reads TGTGCCAGCAGCCTACCCTTCGATAATTCACCCCTCCACTTT.

Concerning this clone itself: Other DNA sequences of this sample code for an identical CDR3. The chain is built from TRBV5-4 and TRBJ2-1, with D unclear. The ends were cut back, 0 bases at V and 4 bases at J, with 8 bases in the middle. Germline V gene sequence: CDR1 SGHNT, CDR2 YYREEE (reference sequence). The CDR3 spans 14 residues. In nucleotides, the CDR3 is TGTGCCAGCAGCTTGGTGGGCAGTTACAATGAGCAGTTCTTC. Translated: CASSLVGSYNEQFF.

The rearrangement links TRBV7-9 to TRBJ2-4; D ambiguous. Germline V gene data show CDR1 as SEHNR and CDR2 as FQNEAQ (reference sequence). Trimming pared 1 base from V and 6 bases from J, leaving 4 bases between. The CDR3 has 12 amino acids. The CDR3 loop reads CASSLGLNIQYF. CDR3 sequence (DNA): TGTGCCAGCAGCTTAGGCCTAAACATTCAGTACTTC.

This chain connects TRBV10-3 to TRBJ2-7; TRBD1 matches at 9 bases. The ends lost 6 bases at V and 1 base at J; junction bases unmatched: 7. Germline V gene sequence: CDR1 ENHRY, CDR2 SYGVKD. This CDR3 has 15 amino acids. DNA for the CDR3: TGTGCCATCAGAGAACCGGGACAGGGTTCCTACGAGCAGTACTTC. Translating gives CAIREPGQGSYEQYF.

The rearrangement links TRBV29-1 to TRBJ1-4; a weak D match, TRBD1 (5 bases). Per germline, CDR1 SQVTM and CDR2 ANQGSEA. This CDR3 has 14 residues. The ends were cut back, 7 bases at V and 0 bases at J, with 12 bases in the middle. The CDR3 here is CSGRQSATNEKLFF. The CDR3 nucleotides are TGCAGCGGCAGACAGTCAGCAACTAATGAAAAACTGTTTTTT.

This chain uses TRBV11-2 with TRBJ1-1; D remains ambiguous. The CDR3 has 13 amino acids. The germline gives CDR1 SGHAT, CDR2 FQNNGV. With 0 bases removed from V and 11 bases from J, the gap between germline ends came to 13 bases. The CDR3 sequence is CASSLDNISGAFF. CDR3 nucleotides: TGTGCCAGCAGCTTAGATAACATAAGCGGCGCTTTCTTT.

The chain carries TRBV11-2 and TRBJ2-3; D might be TRBD1 or TRBD2, each matching 6 bases. The CDR3 extends over 16 amino acids. Per germline, CDR1 SGHAT and CDR2 FQNNGV. Trimming removed 5 bases at V and 0 bases at J, with 15 bases between. The CDR3 reads CASSQPGALSTDTQYF. The CDR3 nucleotides are TGTGCCAGCAGCCAACCGGGGGCACTAAGCACAGATACGCAGTATTTT. The variable domain in full, with the rest retrieved from reference TRBV11-2 and TRBJ2-3, is EAGVAQSPRYKIIEKRQSVAFWCNPISGHATLYWYQQILGQGPKLLIQFQNNGVVDDSQLPKDRFSAERLKGVDSTLKIQPAKLEDSAVYLCASSQPGALSTDTQYFGPGTRLTVL.

This chain uses TRBV9 with TRBJ1-3; tentative D call: TRBD1 (5 bases). The CDR3 contains 15 residues. The V end lost 1 base, the J end lost 0 bases, and 8 bases lay between the germline ends. Germline assignment: CDR1 SGDLS and CDR2 YYNGEE. CDR3 sequence (DNA): TGTGCCAGCAGCGTACTGGACACCTCTGGAAACACCATATATTTT. Amino acids: CASSVLDTSGNTIYF.